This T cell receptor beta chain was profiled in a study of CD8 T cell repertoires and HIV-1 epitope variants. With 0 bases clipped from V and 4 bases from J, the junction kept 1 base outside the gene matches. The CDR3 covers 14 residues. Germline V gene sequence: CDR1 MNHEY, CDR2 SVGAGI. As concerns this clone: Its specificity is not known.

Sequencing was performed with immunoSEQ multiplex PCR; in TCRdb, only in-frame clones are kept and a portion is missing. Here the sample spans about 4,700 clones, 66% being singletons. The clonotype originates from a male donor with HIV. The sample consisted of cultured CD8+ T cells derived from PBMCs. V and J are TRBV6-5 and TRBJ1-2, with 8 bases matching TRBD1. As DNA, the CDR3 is TGTGCCAGCAGTTACTCTGACAGGGGCTATGGCTACACCTTC. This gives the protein CASSYSDRGYGYTF.